Listed here are 5 T cell receptor beta chains from one sample, sequenced in a study of CD8+CD57+ T cells in acquired aplastic anemia. For CDR3 and TCR beta VDJ profiling, genomic DNA was the template used. TCRdb re-called the reads with MiXCR, one entry per CDR3 protein. The table records 310,000 or so distinct CDR3 sequences, approximately 58% of them present only once. Those patients picked for sequencing had displayed CD8+CD57+ cell expansion on flow cytometry. Input material: sorted CD4+, CD8+, or CD8+CD57+ T cells (not recorded which) from PBMCs. The origin of the receptors is a human donor with aplastic anemia.

V and J are TRBV24-1 and TRBJ1-3; weak D call: TRBD1 (5 bases). Between the trimmed V and J ends, which lost 5 bases and 2 bases, there was a span of 6 bases. Germline assignment: CDR1 KGHDR and CDR2 SFDVKD. The CDR3 totals 13 residues. The CDR3 coding sequence is TGTGCCACCAGTGCAGGGACTGGAAACACCATATATTTT. It yields the protein CATSAGTGNTIYF.

This chain uses TRBV5-4 with TRBJ2-5, with TRBD2 as a possible D gene (5 bases). The J call is doubtful: the DNA matches TRBJ2-1 better. Germline CDR1 and CDR2: SGHNT and YYREEE (reference sequence). This CDR3 spans 12 amino acids. Here the CDR3 reads CASSSPGVAQFF. The CDR3 nucleotides read TGTGCCAGCAGCTCGCCCGGGGTTGCGCAGTTCTTC.

As DNA, the CDR3 is TGTGCCAGCAGTTTATCTGGGCACGGAAGCTACGAGCAGTACTTC. This gives the protein CASSLSGHGSYEQYF. The chain carries TRBV12-3 or TRBV12-4 and TRBJ2-7; D is uncertain. Trimming took off 2 bases at V and 3 bases at J, with 14 bases between the two ends. The CDR3 consists of 15 residues.

There are many counts of this clonotype. J is TRBJ1-5 and V is TRBV7-2; maybe TRBD1 (6 bases). V was clipped by 5 bases and J by 9 bases, with 14 bases between them. Germline V gene sequence: CDR1 SGHTA, CDR2 FQGNSA. The CDR3 runs 13 residues. CDR3 bases: TGTGCCAGCAGCGAAATACAGGGAGGGCCCCAGCATTTT. Translated, it gives CASSEIQGGPQHF.

The chain has TRBV5-1 and TRBJ2-7; D unclear. CDR3 size: 15 residues. The V and J ends lost 4 bases and 3 bases respectively, with 17 bases between them. Germline-derived CDR1 and CDR2 are SGHRS and YFSETQ. CDR3 DNA sequence: TGCGCCAGCAGCGGAGACGTGTCCGAAAACTACGAGCAGTACTTC. This translates into CASSGDVSENYEQYF.